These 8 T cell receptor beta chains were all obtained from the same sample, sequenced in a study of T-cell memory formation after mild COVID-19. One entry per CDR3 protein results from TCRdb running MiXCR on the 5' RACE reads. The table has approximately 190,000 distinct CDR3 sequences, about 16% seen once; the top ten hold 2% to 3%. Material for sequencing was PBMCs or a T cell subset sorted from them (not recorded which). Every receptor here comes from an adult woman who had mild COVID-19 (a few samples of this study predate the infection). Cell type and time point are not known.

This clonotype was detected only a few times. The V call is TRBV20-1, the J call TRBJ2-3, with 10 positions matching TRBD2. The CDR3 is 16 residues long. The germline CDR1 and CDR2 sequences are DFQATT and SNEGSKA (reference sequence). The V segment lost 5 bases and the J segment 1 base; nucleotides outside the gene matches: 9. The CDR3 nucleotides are TGCAGTGCTCCGGGACTAGCGTTAGGCGGCACAGATACGCAGTATTTT. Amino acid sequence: CSAPGLALGGTDTQYF.

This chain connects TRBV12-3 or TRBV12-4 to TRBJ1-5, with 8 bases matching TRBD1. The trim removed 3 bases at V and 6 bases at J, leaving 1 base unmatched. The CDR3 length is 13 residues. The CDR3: CASSFDRGQPQHF. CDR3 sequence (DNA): TGTGCCAGCAGTTTCGACAGGGGTCAGCCCCAGCATTTT.

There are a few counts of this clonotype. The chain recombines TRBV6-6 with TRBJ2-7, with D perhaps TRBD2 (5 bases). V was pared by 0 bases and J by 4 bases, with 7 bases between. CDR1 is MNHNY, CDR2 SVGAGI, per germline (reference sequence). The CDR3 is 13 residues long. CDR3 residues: CASSYSGDYEQYF. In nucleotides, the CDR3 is TGTGCCAGCAGTTACTCGGGAGATTACGAGCAGTACTTC.

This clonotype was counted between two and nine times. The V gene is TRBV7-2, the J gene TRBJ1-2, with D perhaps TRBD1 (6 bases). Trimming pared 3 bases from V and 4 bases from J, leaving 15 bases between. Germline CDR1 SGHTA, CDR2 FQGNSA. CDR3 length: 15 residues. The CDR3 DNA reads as TGTGCCAGCAGCTTTTCCACAGGGACTAGCTATGGCTACACCTTC. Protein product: CASSFSTGTSYGYTF.

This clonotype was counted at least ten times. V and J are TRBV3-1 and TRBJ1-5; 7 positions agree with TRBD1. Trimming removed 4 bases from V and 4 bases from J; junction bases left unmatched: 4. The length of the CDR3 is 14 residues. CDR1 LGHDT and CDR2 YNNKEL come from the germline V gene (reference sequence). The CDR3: CASSPTGWNQPQHF. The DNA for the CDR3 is TGTGCCAGCAGCCCGACAGGGTGGAATCAGCCCCAGCATTTT.

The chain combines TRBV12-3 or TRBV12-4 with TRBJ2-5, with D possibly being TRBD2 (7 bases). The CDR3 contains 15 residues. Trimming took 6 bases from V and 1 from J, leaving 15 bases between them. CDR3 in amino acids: CASSRAGALQETQYF. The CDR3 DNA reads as TGTGCCAGCAGCCGGGCGGGGGCTCTCCAAGAGACCCAGTACTTC.

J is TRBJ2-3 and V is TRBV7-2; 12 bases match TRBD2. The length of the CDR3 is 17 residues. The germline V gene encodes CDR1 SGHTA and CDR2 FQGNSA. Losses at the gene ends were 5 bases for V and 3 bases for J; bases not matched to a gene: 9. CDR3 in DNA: TGTGCCAGCAGCCCGGACCCCACTAGCGGGAGGACAGATACGCAGTATTTT. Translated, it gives CASSPDPTSGRTDTQYF.

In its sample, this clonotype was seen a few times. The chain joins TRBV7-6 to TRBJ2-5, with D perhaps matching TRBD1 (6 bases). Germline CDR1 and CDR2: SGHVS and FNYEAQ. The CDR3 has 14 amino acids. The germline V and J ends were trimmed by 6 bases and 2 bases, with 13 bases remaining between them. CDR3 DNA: TGTGCCAGCAGTAGATCCGGGACACAAGAGACCCAGTACTTC. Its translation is CASSRSGTQETQYF.